A single sample is the source of the 32 T cell receptor beta chains below, sequenced in a study of OX40 agonist ivuxolimab in advanced cancers. TCRdb's copy holds only in-frame clones and misses some; the assay was immunoSEQ multiplex PCR. The profile shows about 32,000 clones, 84% of them singletons. The material sequenced was CD4+ or CD8+ T cells sorted from blood, taken in a trial of the OX40 agonist ivuxolimab. These receptors came from an adult with an advanced solid tumor such as melanoma, head and neck, liver or kidney cancer.

Turning to this clone: The junction departs from germline at one end; a sequencing error may be responsible. The V call is TRBV11-3, the J call TRBJ2-1; 7 positions agree with TRBD2. This CDR3 is built from 14 residues. Looked up from germline, CDR1 is SGHNT and CDR2 is YENEEA. CDR3 amino acids: CASSLRGASGDRIF. CDR3 in DNA: TGTGCCAGCAGCTTAAGAGGGGCCAGCGGGGACCGGATCTTC.

This clone was seen a single time. V usage is TRBV15 and J usage is TRBJ2-7; 12 nucleotides line up with TRBD2. J lost 5 bases, V lost 8 bases, and 10 bases had no gene match. Germline CDR1 is LNHNV and CDR2 is YYDKDF (reference sequence). The CDR3 consists of 15 residues. In DNA form, the CDR3 reads TGTGCCACCGGACTAGCGGGATTCCCTCCCCACGAGCAGTACTTC. Its protein product is CATGLAGFPPHEQYF.

The chain joins TRBV10-3 to TRBJ1-5; D might be TRBD1 (5 bases). The CDR3 loop spans 15 amino acids. Trimming removed 0 bases from V and 4 bases from J, with 10 bases in between. The germline CDR1 and CDR2 sequences are ENHRY and SYGVKD. CDR3 in amino acids: CAISESEAGNQPQHF. The DNA for the CDR3 is TGTGCCATCAGTGAGTCGGAGGCAGGGAATCAGCCCCAGCATTTT.

The J gene is TRBJ1-6, the V gene TRBV6-5; 9 bases are a match to TRBD1. After removal of 6 bases from V and 9 bases from J, the junction contained 9 bases not matched to a gene. The germline V gene has CDR1 MNHEY and CDR2 SVGAGI. The CDR3 runs 15 residues. The CDR3 is CASSLTGTGRSPLHF. The CDR3 DNA follows: TGTGCCAGCAGCTTAACCGGGACAGGGCGTTCACCCCTCCACTTT.

V usage is TRBV5-4 and J usage is TRBJ2-5; the match to TRBD1 covers 10 bases. V lost 1 base, J lost 3 bases, and 3 bases stayed unmatched. CDR3 size: 15 residues. Germline V lookup: CDR1 SGHNT, CDR2 YYREEE (reference sequence). This CDR3 reads CASSLLGTGEETQYF. DNA of the CDR3: TGTGCCAGCAGCTTGCTTGGGACAGGGGAAGAGACCCAGTACTTC.

This chain connects TRBV27 to TRBJ1-5; unclear D gene. The germline V and J ends were trimmed by 1 base and 2 bases, with 6 bases remaining between them. There are 14 residues in the CDR3. From germline, CDR1 is MNHEY and CDR2 SMNVEV (reference sequence). CDR3 bases: TGTGCCAGCAGTTTATTAGGAGGCAATCAGCCCCAGCATTTT. It specifies CASSLLGGNQPQHF.

V and J are TRBV7-2 and TRBJ2-1; unclear D gene. The germline gives CDR1 SGHTA, CDR2 FQGNSA. V was pared by 5 bases and J by 5 bases, with 16 bases between. The CDR3 runs to 15 residues. The CDR3 DNA is TGTGCCAGCAGCCAGGAAAGGGATGCACACAATGAGCAGTTCTTC. Protein product: CASSQERDAHNEQFF.

This chain links TRBV7-2 with TRBJ2-2; 10 positions agree with TRBD1. Germline CDR1 is SGHTA and CDR2 is FQGNSA. J gave up 5 bases and V 4 bases, and 4 bases lay outside the gene matches. The CDR3 consists of 15 residues. The CDR3 is CASSSWTGGTGELFF. CDR3 sequence (DNA): TGTGCCAGCAGCTCTTGGACAGGGGGTACCGGGGAGCTGTTTTTT. Looking up the rest from reference TRBV7-2 and TRBJ2-2 gives the full variable domain: GAGVSQSPSNKVTEKGKDVELRCDPISGHTALYWYRQSLGQGLEFLIYFQGNSAPDKSGLPSDRFSAERTGGSVSTLTIQRTQQEDSAVYLCASSSWTGGTGELFFGEGSRLTVL.

The chain has TRBV7-9 and TRBJ2-7, with 10 bases that match TRBD1. CDR3 length: 14 amino acids. Germline trimming cut 5 bases from V and 3 bases from J; bases unmatched to any gene: 4. CDR1 and CDR2 from the germline V gene are SEHNR and FQNEAQ (reference sequence). Written as DNA, the CDR3 is TGTGCCAGCAGCACAGGGACAGGGGTCTACGAGCAGTACTTC. Its protein product is CASSTGTGVYEQYF.

The chain joins TRBV28 to TRBJ1-4; 9 bases line up with TRBD1. V was pared by 5 bases and J by 3 bases, with 7 bases of the junction left unmatched. Germline V gene lookup returns CDR1 MDHEN and CDR2 SYDVKM. The CDR3 covers 16 residues. The CDR3 DNA sequence: TGTGCCAGCAGTGCCCCCGGGACAGGGTCTAATGAAAAACTGTTTTTT. Translated, it gives CASSAPGTGSNEKLFF.

The chain couples TRBV27 to TRBJ2-1, with D possibly being TRBD1 (6 bases). The germline V gene encodes CDR1 MNHEY and CDR2 SMNVEV (reference sequence). Trimming shortened V by 6 bases and J by 8 bases, and 14 bases separated the two germline ends. The CDR3 loop spans 13 amino acids. CDR3 nucleotide sequence: TGTGCCAGCAGCCCCCTGGGGGCCTATGAGCAGTTCTTC. Translating it yields CASSPLGAYEQFF.

The V call is TRBV7-9, the J call TRBJ1-5; D call uncertain. CDR1 and CDR2 from the germline V gene are SEHNR and FQNEAQ (reference sequence). This CDR3 contains 14 residues. Trimming pared 5 bases from V and 2 bases from J, leaving 10 bases between. Written as DNA, the CDR3 is TGTGCCAGCAGCCTCGGTCAGGGCAATCAGCCCCAGCATTTT. It translates to CASSLGQGNQPQHF.

The V and J genes are TRBV5-1 and TRBJ2-1, with 7 bases that match TRBD1. This CDR3 contains 19 residues. Germline loops: CDR1 SGHRS, CDR2 YFSETQ. V was clipped by 1 base and J by 0 bases; unmatched bases: 13. The CDR3 reads CASSLFRDRTPFSYNEQFF. CDR3 DNA: TGCGCCAGCAGCTTGTTCCGGGACAGAACACCTTTCTCCTACAATGAGCAGTTCTTC.

V gene TRBV4-2 combines with J gene TRBJ2-1; 8 bases match TRBD2. CDR3 length: 17 amino acids. Germline assignment: CDR1 LGHNA and CDR2 YNFKEQ. V was pared by 1 base and J by 2 bases, with 7 bases of the junction left unmatched. The CDR3 coding sequence is TGTGCCAGCAGCCAAGGGGGTGAAGCGGGAGCCTACAATGAGCAGTTCTTC. Protein sequence: CASSQGGEAGAYNEQFF.

The V call is TRBV6-5, the J call TRBJ2-1; 13 positions agree with TRBD2. Germline values: CDR1 MNHEY, CDR2 SVGAGI. V lost 5 bases, J lost 9 bases, and 7 bases stayed unmatched. The CDR3 is 15 residues long. The CDR3 spells CASSAAGTSGIEQFF. The CDR3, as DNA: TGTGCCAGCAGTGCGGCCGGGACTAGCGGGATTGAGCAGTTCTTC.

The chain links TRBV5-1 to TRBJ2-7; 9 nucleotides line up with TRBD2. V shed 0 bases, J shed 4 bases, and the junction held 2 bases outside the gene matches. The CDR3 totals 14 residues. CDR1 and CDR2 (germline): SGHRS, YFSETQ. DNA of the CDR3: TGCGCCAGCAGCTTGGGCGCGGGGGGGTACGAGCAGTACTTC. This sequence encodes CASSLGAGGYEQYF.

V gene TRBV5-1 combines with J gene TRBJ1-1; 8 bases fit TRBD1. Germline-derived CDR1 and CDR2 are SGHRS and YFSETQ. The CDR3 is made up of 14 amino acids. After removal of 4 bases from V and 5 bases from J, the junction contained 7 bases not matched to a gene. The CDR3 protein is CASSEDRAGTEAFF. CDR3 DNA sequence: TGCGCCAGCAGCGAGGACAGGGCGGGGACTGAAGCTTTCTTT.

As regards this clone: Other DNA sequences in the sample encode the same CDR3. The J gene is TRBJ2-1, the V gene TRBV27; D not certain. The CDR3 is 15 residues long. V lost 6 bases to trimming and J lost 6 bases, with 18 bases between them. Germline CDR1 MNHEY, CDR2 SMNVEV (reference sequence). DNA of the CDR3: TGTGCCAGCAGCCCCTCCTGGGCTAGGTCCAATGAGCAGTTCTTC. Translation: CASSPSWARSNEQFF.

The V and J genes are TRBV30 and TRBJ1-2; D might be TRBD1 (6 bases). The CDR3 runs to 14 residues. Trimming cost V 0 bases and J 2 bases, with 10 bases left between them. Germline V gives CDR1 GTSNPN, CDR2 SVGIG (reference sequence). This chain's CDR3 is CAWSVQGRNYGYTF. As DNA, the CDR3 is TGTGCCTGGAGTGTTCAGGGGCGCAACTATGGCTACACCTTC.

The chain carries TRBV5-1 and TRBJ2-7; D perhaps matches TRBD1 (6 bases). The CDR3 has 11 amino acids. V lost 4 bases and J 6 bases, leaving 8 bases between the germline ends. CDR1 is SGHRS, CDR2 YFSETQ, per germline. The chain's CDR3 is CASSTGREQYF. DNA of the CDR3: TGCGCCAGCAGCACAGGGCGCGAGCAGTACTTC.

This CDR3 reads CASSVKSAGTNEKLFF. CDR3 nucleotides: TGTGCCAGCAGTGTAAAGTCAGCCGGCACTAATGAAAAACTGTTTTTT. The chain combines TRBV2 with TRBJ1-4; D unclear. V was clipped by 4 bases and J by 2 bases, with 14 bases between them. The CDR3 consists of 16 residues. CDR1 and CDR2 from the germline V gene are SNHLY and FYNNEI.

The CDR3: CASSSTGGDYEQYF. The CDR3 DNA reads TGTGCCAGCAGTTCGACAGGGGGAGACTACGAGCAGTACTTC. The chain joins TRBV27 to TRBJ2-7; 9 bases map to TRBD1. The CDR3 is 14 amino acids. Germline V gene lookup returns CDR1 MNHEY and CDR2 SMNVEV (reference sequence). V was pared by 4 bases and J by 3 bases, with 4 bases of the junction left unmatched.

The chain carries TRBV5-8 and TRBJ1-1; 7 bases agree with TRBD1. Germline trimming cut 3 bases from V and 4 bases from J; bases unmatched to any gene: 6. CDR1 SGHTS and CDR2 YDEGEE come from the germline V gene. The CDR3 spans 14 residues. The DNA for the CDR3 is TGTGCCAGCAGCTCCCACAGGGGTGCCACTGAAGCTTTCTTT. This translates into CASSSHRGATEAFF.

V gene TRBV6-6 combines with J gene TRBJ1-5; D not resolved. Germline CDR1 is MNHNY and CDR2 is SVGAGI (reference sequence). The V and J ends lost 2 bases and 3 bases respectively, with 11 bases between them. This CDR3 comprises 15 residues. CDR3 residues: CASSYIIGDNQPQHF. The CDR3 DNA reads TGTGCCAGCAGTTACATTATCGGGGACAATCAGCCCCAGCATTTT.

The DNA for the CDR3 is TGTGCCAGCAGCCAAGATGATACTAGCGCCTACAATGAGCAGTTCTTC. As protein: CASSQDDTSAYNEQFF. V is TRBV4-2 and J is TRBJ2-1, with TRBD2 identical over 7 bases. Per germline, CDR1 LGHNA and CDR2 YNFKEQ. V shed 0 bases, J shed 2 bases, and the junction held 4 bases outside the gene matches. CDR3 length: 16 amino acids.

The V call is TRBV4-1, the J call TRBJ2-5, with TRBD1 as a possible D gene (6 bases). With 0 bases removed from V and 0 bases from J, the gap between germline ends came to 11 bases. Germline lookup yields CDR1 MGHRA and CDR2 YSYEKL. The CDR3 has 16 amino acids. CDR3 in amino acids: CASSQEAGADQETQYF. The CDR3 region has the DNA TGCGCCAGCAGCCAAGAGGCAGGGGCGGACCAAGAGACCCAGTACTTC.

V gene TRBV4-3 combines with J gene TRBJ2-7; D possibly matches TRBD1 or TRBD2 (5 bases each). The V end was cut by 0 bases, the J end by 5 bases, with 11 bases between. Germline values: CDR1 LGHNA, CDR2 YSLEER. The CDR3 is 14 amino acids. The CDR3 loop reads CASSQDPGTHEQYF. CDR3 sequence (DNA): TGCGCCAGCAGCCAAGATCCCGGGACCCACGAGCAGTACTTC.

The V gene is TRBV5-4, the J gene TRBJ1-3; 9 bases match TRBD1. There are 18 residues in the CDR3. Looked up from germline, CDR1 is SGHNT and CDR2 is YYREEE (reference sequence). J gave up 0 bases and V 4 bases, and 11 bases lay outside the gene matches. For the CDR3, the DNA is TGTGCCAGCAGCCCCAACCCGGGACAGGGAAGCTCTGGAAACACCATATATTTT. Its translation is CASSPNPGQGSSGNTIYF.

The V call is TRBV30, the J call TRBJ1-1; D ambiguous. The germline CDR1 and CDR2 sequences are GTSNPN and SVGIG (reference sequence). The ends were cut back, 3 bases at V and 1 base at J, with 15 bases in the middle. This CDR3 region has 15 residues. CDR3 sequence (DNA): TGTGCCTGGAGCTCCCCAGGCGGACCGAACACTGAAGCTTTCTTT. Protein sequence: CAWSSPGGPNTEAFF.

The table lists this clone with a few counts. The chain recombines TRBV28 with TRBJ1-2; D ambiguous. This CDR3 is built from 15 residues. The germline V gene encodes CDR1 MDHEN and CDR2 SYDVKM. The V gene lost 0 bases and the J gene lost 0 bases, with 8 bases spanning the gap. Written as DNA, the CDR3 is TGTGCCAGCAGTTTATGGGGGAAAGCTAACTATGGCTACACCTTC. It is translated as CASSLWGKANYGYTF.

The gene calls are TRBV28 and TRBJ2-1, with 9 bases aligning to TRBD1. CDR1 and CDR2 (germline): MDHEN, SYDVKM. V trimming: 5 bases; J trimming: 3 bases; junction bases outside the gene matches: 11. The CDR3 loop spans 17 amino acids. The CDR3 reads CASSISGETGGYNEQFF. The CDR3 nucleotides read TGTGCCAGCAGTATCTCGGGAGAGACAGGGGGCTACAATGAGCAGTTCTTC.

The gene calls are TRBV28 and TRBJ1-2; D not certain. Germline values: CDR1 MDHEN, CDR2 SYDVKM. CDR3 size: 11 residues. V lost 6 bases, J lost 7 bases, and 9 bases lay in between. In nucleotides, the CDR3 is TGTGCCAGCAGATACGGACCTGGCTACACCTTC. It codes for CASRYGPGYTF.